What follows are 22 T cell receptor beta chains derived from one specimen sequenced in a study of blood T cell repertoires in COVID-19 (dated by TCRdb to about 2020). The receptor library was made with the immunoSEQ multiplex PCR assay. TCRdb carries this immuneACCESS record with in-frame sequences only. Its versions omit some clonotypes, under half of them owing to an unresolved V gene in the studies checked, with the rest unexplained. Counted in this sample were a few hundred thousand clones; around nine tenths of them appeared once. The ten largest clones represent roughly 10% of the sample. Sequenced input: peripheral blood. Source of these receptors: a woman between 70 and 85 years old with COVID-19, enrolled during active disease.

This clone was counted a single time. The chain recombines TRBV29-1 with TRBJ2-2, with 15 bases aligning to TRBD2. The V and J ends lost 7 bases and 0 bases, in that order; junction bases with no gene match: 3. Germline CDR1 SQVTM, CDR2 ANQGSEA. CDR3 length: 16 amino acids. CDR3 protein: CSAGLAGGTNTGELFF. The CDR3 DNA is TGCAGCGCCGGACTAGCGGGAGGGACGAACACCGGGGAGCTGTTTTTT.

This rearrangement joins TRBV2 to TRBJ2-1; the match to TRBD1 covers 8 bases. This CDR3 is 15 amino acids long. Germline V gene sequence: CDR1 SNHLY, CDR2 FYNNEI. The ends lost 6 bases at V and 1 base at J; junction bases unmatched: 5. This chain's CDR3 is CASSVTGGSYNEQFF. The CDR3 DNA is TGTGCCAGCAGCGTAACAGGGGGGTCCTACAATGAGCAGTTCTTC.

The chain recombines TRBV11-2 with TRBJ2-1; D is possibly TRBD2 (6 bases). The CDR3 contains 16 residues. V lost 0 bases, J lost 0 bases, and 9 bases lay in between. From germline, CDR1 is SGHAT and CDR2 FQNNGV. As DNA, the CDR3 is TGTGCCAGCAGCTTAGATAGCGGTACCTCCTACAATGAGCAGTTCTTC. This translates into CASSLDSGTSYNEQFF.

As for this clone: The junction departs from germline at one end; a sequencing error may be responsible. The chain joins TRBV6-5 to TRBJ1-4; perhaps TRBD1 as D (5 bases). The CDR3 contains 13 residues. Germline V gene lookup returns CDR1 MNHEY and CDR2 SVGAGI. CDR3 nucleotides: TGTGCCAGCTCGACTGGGGGTAGGAGGGCTGAAATTTTT. Protein sequence: CASSTGGRRAEIF.

The rearrangement links TRBV25-1 to TRBJ2-7; 7 bases are shared with TRBD2. The V gene end was trimmed by 2 bases and the J gene end by 6 bases; junction bases not matched to a gene: 4. CDR3 length: 13 residues. CDR1 and CDR2 (germline): MGHDK, SYGVNS. CDR3 protein: CASSEPGRGEQYF. In DNA, the CDR3 is TGTGCCAGCAGTGAACCAGGGAGGGGCGAGCAGTACTTC.

V is TRBV7-9 and J is TRBJ1-1, with 9 bases identical to TRBD1. V shed 6 bases and J 3 bases; nucleotides not matched to a gene: 11. This CDR3 is built from 16 residues. Germline values: CDR1 SEHNR, CDR2 FQNEAQ (reference sequence). CDR3: CASRPGTGRSDTEAFF. Here the CDR3 DNA reads TGTGCCAGCAGACCCGGGACAGGGAGGTCGGACACTGAAGCTTTCTTT.

The rearrangement links TRBV19 to TRBJ2-3; 12 bases match TRBD2. V shed 4 bases and J 5 bases; nucleotides not matched to a gene: 4. The CDR3 runs 15 residues. Germline CDR1 reads LNHDA; CDR2 reads SQIVND (reference sequence). The DNA for the CDR3 is TGTGCCAGTAGTACGGGACTAGCGGGTGAAGATACGCAGTATTTT. It specifies CASSTGLAGEDTQYF.

This chain uses TRBV7-2 with TRBJ2-1, with 12 bases identical to TRBD1. Germline V gene data show CDR1 as SGHTA and CDR2 as FQGNSA. V lost 6 bases, J lost 8 bases, and 8 bases stayed unmatched. This CDR3 region has 15 residues. Here the CDR3 DNA reads TGTGCCAGCAGTTCTCCGGGACAGGGGGCTTATGAGCAGTTCTTC. Translating it yields CASSSPGQGAYEQFF. The full variable domain, its missing parts supplied by reference TRBV7-2 and TRBJ2-1, is GAGVSQSPSNKVTEKGKDVELRCDPISGHTALYWYRQSLGQGLEFLIYFQGNSAPDKSGLPSDRFSAERTGGSVSTLTIQRTQQEDSAVYLCASSSPGQGAYEQFFGPGTRLTVL.

This chain uses TRBV2 with TRBJ2-2; D unresolved. The length of the CDR3 is 16 residues. Per germline, CDR1 SNHLY and CDR2 FYNNEI. V lost 2 bases and J 0 bases, leaving 10 bases between the germline ends. CDR3 residues: CASSELSAANTGELFF. In DNA form, the CDR3 reads TGTGCCAGCAGTGAATTGAGCGCCGCGAACACCGGGGAGCTGTTTTTT.

This clone appeared a few times. V and J are TRBV21-1 and TRBJ1-1; the listed D gene, TRBD1, was not tested against the DNA. TRBV21-1 is tagged as a pseudogene. The CDR3 runs to 19 residues. CDR3 in DNA: TGTGCCAGCAGCATCCGTTTTCCGGGACAAGGTCTACCGGGCACTGAAGCTTTCTTT. It codes for CASSIRFPGQGLPGTEAFF.

This clone was seen a single time. The rearrangement links TRBV19 to TRBJ2-7, with 8 bases matching TRBD2. After removal of 4 bases from V and 1 base from J, the junction contained 3 bases not matched to a gene. Germline V lookup: CDR1 LNHDA, CDR2 SQIVND (reference sequence). The CDR3 totals 14 residues. Written as DNA, the CDR3 is TGTGCCAGTAGTACCGGACTAGCATCCTACGAGCAGTACTTC. Translation: CASSTGLASYEQYF.

The V and J genes are TRBV30 and TRBJ1-3; TRBD1 matches at 7 bases. The CDR3 runs 15 residues. The V gene's germline CDR1 is GTSNPN and CDR2 SVGIG (reference sequence). The ends lost 3 bases at V and 0 bases at J; junction bases unmatched: 5. In DNA form, the CDR3 reads TGTGCCTGGAGCAGGGGGACCTTCTCTGGAAACACCATATATTTT. It codes for CAWSRGTFSGNTIYF.

Of note for this clone: The sample carries other DNA sequences with the same CDR3. The chain employs TRBV11-2 and TRBJ2-7; TRBD1 is a possible D gene (6 bases). This CDR3 comprises 12 residues. Germline assignment: CDR1 SGHAT and CDR2 FQNNGV. Trimming removed 4 bases from V and 3 bases from J, with 7 bases in between. The CDR3 DNA reads TGTGCCAGCAGCTCGACAGGCTACGAGCAGTACTTC. Translating gives CASSSTGYEQYF.

The rearrangement uses TRBV30 and TRBJ1-1; D may be TRBD1 (6 bases). Looked up from germline, CDR1 is GTSNPN and CDR2 is SVGIG (reference sequence). Trimming stripped 1 base from V and 3 bases from J, with 9 bases between. The CDR3 is made up of 13 amino acids. CDR3 amino acids: CAWSAYRDTEAFF. The CDR3 DNA reads as TGTGCCTGGAGTGCCTACAGGGACACTGAAGCTTTCTTT.

The chain recombines TRBV3-1 (or the pseudogene TRBV3-2) with TRBJ2-5, with 8 bases identical to TRBD2. V gave up 1 base and J gave up 9 bases; unmatched junction bases: 4. Germline CDR1 reads LGHDT; CDR2 reads YNNKEL (reference sequence). The CDR3 covers 13 residues. The CDR3, as DNA: TGTGCCAGCAGCCAAGGGGATAGCGGGGCCCAGTACTTC. This codes for CASSQGDSGAQYF.

The chain uses TRBV19 and TRBJ1-3; D call uncertain. Trimming shortened V by 5 bases and J by 0 bases, and 8 bases separated the two germline ends. Germline V CDR1 and CDR2: LNHDA, SQIVND (reference sequence). This CDR3 spans 14 amino acids. This CDR3 is CASSETLSGNTIYF. The DNA of the CDR3 is TGTGCCAGTAGTGAGACACTCTCTGGAAACACCATATATTTT.

Note on this clone: The sample has other DNA sequences that encode this CDR3 too. CDR3 region: CASSLEAGGETQYF. The CDR3, as DNA: TGCGCCAGCAGCTTGGAGGCGGGAGGTGAGACCCAGTACTTC. The chain has TRBV5-1 and TRBJ2-5, with 8 bases identical to TRBD2. The V gene end was trimmed by 0 bases and the J gene end by 5 bases; junction bases not matched to a gene: 3. Germline CDR1 and CDR2: SGHRS and YFSETQ. The CDR3 spans 14 residues. Combining the CDR3 with reference TRBV5-1 and TRBJ2-5 gives the whole variable domain KAGVTQTPRYLIKTRGQQVTLSCSPISGHRSVSWYQQTPGQGLQFLFEYFSETQRNKGNFPGRFSGRQFSNSRSEMNVSTLELGDSALYLCASSLEAGGETQYFGPGTRLLVL.

The chain carries TRBV5-4 and TRBJ2-7; 8 bases are shared with TRBD1. There are 14 residues in the CDR3. Germline loops: CDR1 SGHNT, CDR2 YYREEE (reference sequence). V shed 4 bases and J 3 bases; nucleotides not matched to a gene: 6. CDR3 sequence (DNA): TGTGCCAGCAGCCCGAGGACAGGGATCTACGAGCAGTACTTC. As protein: CASSPRTGIYEQYF.

This rearrangement joins TRBV25-1 to TRBJ2-5, with 8 bases fitting TRBD2. The V gene's germline CDR1 is MGHDK and CDR2 SYGVNS. The CDR3 runs 14 residues. V was clipped by 3 bases and J by 4 bases; unmatched bases: 4. CDR3 amino acids: CASSDPAGVETQYF. The CDR3, as DNA: TGTGCCAGCAGTGATCCAGCGGGAGTAGAGACCCAGTACTTC. Full variable domain (missing parts from reference TRBV25-1 and TRBJ2-5): EADIYQTPRYLVIGTGKKITLECSQTMGHDKMYWYQQDPGMELHLIHYSYGVNSTEKGDLSSESTVSRIRTEHFPLTLESARPSHTSQYLCASSDPAGVETQYFGPGTRLLVL.

CDR3 in amino acids: CASSHLLGPSPYEQYF. The CDR3 region has the DNA TGTGCCAGCAGCCACCTACTAGGCCCGTCCCCCTACGAGCAGTACTTC. The rearrangement links TRBV4-2 to TRBJ2-7; D is possibly TRBD2 (5 bases). Trimming took 3 bases from V and 2 from J, leaving 17 bases between them. This CDR3 contains 16 residues. Germline V gene lookup returns CDR1 LGHNA and CDR2 YNFKEQ.

This chain connects TRBV25-1 to TRBJ1-2; D ambiguous. Trimming left V 6 bases short and J 4 bases short, with 12 bases between. Germline V lookup: CDR1 MGHDK, CDR2 SYGVNS. The CDR3 runs 13 residues. CDR3 loop: CASRSPGLYGYTF. CDR3 nucleotides: TGTGCCAGCAGGAGCCCAGGACTCTATGGCTACACCTTC.

The gene calls are TRBV3-1 (or the pseudogene TRBV3-2) and TRBJ1-4; 9 bases match TRBD1. This CDR3 is 15 amino acids long. J lost 8 bases, V lost 4 bases, and 8 bases had no gene match. Looked up from germline, CDR1 is LGHDT and CDR2 is YNNKEL (reference sequence). The DNA of the CDR3 is TGTGCCAGCAGCCGGAGGACAGGGGCGGTGGAAAAACTGTTTTTT. It encodes CASSRRTGAVEKLFF.